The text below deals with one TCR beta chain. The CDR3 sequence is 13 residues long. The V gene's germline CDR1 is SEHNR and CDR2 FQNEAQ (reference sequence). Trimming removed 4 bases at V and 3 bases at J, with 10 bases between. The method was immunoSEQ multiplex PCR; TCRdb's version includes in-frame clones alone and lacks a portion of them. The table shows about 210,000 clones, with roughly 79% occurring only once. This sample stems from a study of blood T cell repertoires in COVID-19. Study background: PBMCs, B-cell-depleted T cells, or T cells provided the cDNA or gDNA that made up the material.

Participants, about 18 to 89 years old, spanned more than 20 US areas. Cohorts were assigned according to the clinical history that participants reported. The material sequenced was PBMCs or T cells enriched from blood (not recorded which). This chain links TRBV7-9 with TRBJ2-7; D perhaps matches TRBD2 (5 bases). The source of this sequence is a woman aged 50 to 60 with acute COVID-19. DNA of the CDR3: TGTGCCAGCAGCTCCTTCGGAGGCTACGAGCAGTACTTC. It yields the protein CASSSFGGYEQYF.